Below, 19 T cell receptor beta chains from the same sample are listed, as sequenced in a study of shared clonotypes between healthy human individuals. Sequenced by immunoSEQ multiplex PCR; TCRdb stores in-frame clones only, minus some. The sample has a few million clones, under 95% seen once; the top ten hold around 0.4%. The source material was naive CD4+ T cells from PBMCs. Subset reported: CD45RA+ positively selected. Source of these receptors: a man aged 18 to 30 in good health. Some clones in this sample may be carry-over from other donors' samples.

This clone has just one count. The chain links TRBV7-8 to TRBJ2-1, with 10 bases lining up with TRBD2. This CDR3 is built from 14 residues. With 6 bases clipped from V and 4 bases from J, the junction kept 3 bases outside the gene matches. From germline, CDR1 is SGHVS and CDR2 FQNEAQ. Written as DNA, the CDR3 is TGTGCCAGCAGACTAGCGGGGTTGTACAATGAGCAGTTCTTC. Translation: CASRLAGLYNEQFF.

The CDR3 region has the DNA TGTGCCAGTAGTACGGGACTAGCTGATACGCAGTATTTT. Translated, it gives CASSTGLADTQYF. The chain uses TRBV19 and TRBJ2-3; 9 nucleotides match TRBD2. CDR3 length equals 13 residues. Germline V CDR1 and CDR2: LNHDA, SQIVND (reference sequence). V lost 4 bases to trimming and J lost 6 bases; unmatched junction nucleotides: 2.

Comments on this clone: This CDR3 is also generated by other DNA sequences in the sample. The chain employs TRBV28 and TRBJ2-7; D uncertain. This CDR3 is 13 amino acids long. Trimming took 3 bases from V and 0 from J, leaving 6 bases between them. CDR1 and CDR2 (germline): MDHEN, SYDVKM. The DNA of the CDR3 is TGTGCCAGCAGTTTCGGGTCCTCCTACGAGCAGTACTTC. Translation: CASSFGSSYEQYF.

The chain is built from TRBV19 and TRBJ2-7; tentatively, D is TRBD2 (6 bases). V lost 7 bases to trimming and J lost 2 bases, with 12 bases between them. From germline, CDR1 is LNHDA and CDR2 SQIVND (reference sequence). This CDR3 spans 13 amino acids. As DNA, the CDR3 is TGTGCCAGTAAATCCGGGGGAGCCTACGAGCAGTACTTC. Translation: CASKSGGAYEQYF.

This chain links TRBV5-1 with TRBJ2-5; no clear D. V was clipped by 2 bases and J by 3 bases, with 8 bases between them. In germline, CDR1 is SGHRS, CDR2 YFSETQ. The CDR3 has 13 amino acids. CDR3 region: CASSLMDEETQYF. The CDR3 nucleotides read TGCGCCAGCAGCTTAATGGACGAAGAGACCCAGTACTTC.

CDR3 nucleotides: TGCGCCAGCAGCTTGCCATCCTTGGGGACAGGGGGTGTCGAGCAGTACTTC. Its translation is CASSLPSLGTGGVEQYF. The rearrangement links TRBV5-1 to TRBJ2-7, with 11 bases fitting TRBD1. V shed 1 base, J shed 6 bases, and the junction held 12 bases outside the gene matches. CDR3 length: 17 residues. The germline CDR1 and CDR2 sequences are SGHRS and YFSETQ.

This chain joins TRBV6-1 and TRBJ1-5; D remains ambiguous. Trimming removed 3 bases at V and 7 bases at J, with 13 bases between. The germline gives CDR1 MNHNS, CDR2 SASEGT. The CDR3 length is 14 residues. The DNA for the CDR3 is TGTGCCAGCAGTGACGCCCGTAAAGGGCAGCCCCAGCATTTT. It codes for CASSDARKGQPQHF.

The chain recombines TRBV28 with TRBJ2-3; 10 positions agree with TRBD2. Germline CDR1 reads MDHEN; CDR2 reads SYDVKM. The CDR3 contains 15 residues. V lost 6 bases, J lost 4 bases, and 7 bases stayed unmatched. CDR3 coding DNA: TGTGCCAGCAGACAAGCGGGAGGGGGCCCAGATACGCAGTATTTT. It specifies CASRQAGGGPDTQYF.

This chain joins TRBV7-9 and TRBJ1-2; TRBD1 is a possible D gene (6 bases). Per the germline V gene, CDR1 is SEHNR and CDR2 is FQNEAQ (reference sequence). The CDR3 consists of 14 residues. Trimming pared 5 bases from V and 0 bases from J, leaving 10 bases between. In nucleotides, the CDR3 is TGTGCCAGCAGCCCGGACAGAACTAACTATGGCTACACCTTC. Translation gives CASSPDRTNYGYTF.

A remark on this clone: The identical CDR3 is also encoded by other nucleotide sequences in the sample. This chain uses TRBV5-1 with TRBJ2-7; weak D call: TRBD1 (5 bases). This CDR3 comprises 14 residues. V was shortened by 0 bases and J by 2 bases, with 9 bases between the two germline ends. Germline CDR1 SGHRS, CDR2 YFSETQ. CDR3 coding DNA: TGCGCCAGCAGCTTGGCCCAGGGTCCCTACGAGCAGTACTTC. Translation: CASSLAQGPYEQYF. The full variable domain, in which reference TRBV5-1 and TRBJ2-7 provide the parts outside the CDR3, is KAGVTQTPRYLIKTRGQQVTLSCSPISGHRSVSWYQQTPGQGLQFLFEYFSETQRNKGNFPGRFSGRQFSNSRSEMNVSTLELGDSALYLCASSLAQGPYEQYFGPGTRLTVT.

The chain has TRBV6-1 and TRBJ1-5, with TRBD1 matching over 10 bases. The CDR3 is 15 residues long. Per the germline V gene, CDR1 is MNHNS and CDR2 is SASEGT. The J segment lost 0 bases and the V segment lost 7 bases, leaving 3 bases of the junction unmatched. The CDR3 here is CASKGQGNSNQPQHF. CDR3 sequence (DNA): TGTGCCAGCAAGGGACAGGGGAATAGCAATCAGCCCCAGCATTTT.

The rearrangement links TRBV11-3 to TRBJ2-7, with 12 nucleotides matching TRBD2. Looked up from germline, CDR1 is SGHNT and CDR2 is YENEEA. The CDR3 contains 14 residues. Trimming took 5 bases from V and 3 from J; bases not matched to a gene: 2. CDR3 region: CASSPTSGGYEQYF. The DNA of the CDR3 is TGTGCCAGCAGCCCGACTAGCGGGGGCTACGAGCAGTACTTC.

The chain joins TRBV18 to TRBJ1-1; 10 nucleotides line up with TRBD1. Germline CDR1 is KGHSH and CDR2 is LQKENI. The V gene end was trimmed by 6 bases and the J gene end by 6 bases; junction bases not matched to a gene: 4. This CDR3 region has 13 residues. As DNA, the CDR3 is TGTGCCAGCTCGTCGGACAGGGGGGCTGAAGCTTTCTTT. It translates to CASSSDRGAEAFF.

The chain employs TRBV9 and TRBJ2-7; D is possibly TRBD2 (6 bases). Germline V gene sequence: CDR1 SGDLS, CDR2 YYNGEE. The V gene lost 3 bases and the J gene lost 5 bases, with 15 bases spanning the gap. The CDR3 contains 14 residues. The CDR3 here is CASSGVGSRNEQYF. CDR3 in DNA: TGTGCCAGCAGCGGGGTCGGGAGTAGGAACGAGCAGTACTTC.

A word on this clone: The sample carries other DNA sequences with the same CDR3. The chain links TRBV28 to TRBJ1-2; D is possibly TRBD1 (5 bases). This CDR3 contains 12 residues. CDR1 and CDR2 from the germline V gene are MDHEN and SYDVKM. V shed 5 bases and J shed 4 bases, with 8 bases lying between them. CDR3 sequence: CASSGTGYGYTF. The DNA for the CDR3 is TGTGCCAGCAGTGGGACGGGCTATGGCTACACCTTC.

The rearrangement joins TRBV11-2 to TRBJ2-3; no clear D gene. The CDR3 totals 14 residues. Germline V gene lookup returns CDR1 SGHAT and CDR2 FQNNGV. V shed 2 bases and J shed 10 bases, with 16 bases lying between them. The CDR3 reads CASSLSPGPLAQYF. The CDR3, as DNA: TGTGCCAGCAGCTTATCCCCGGGCCCTCTCGCGCAGTATTTT.

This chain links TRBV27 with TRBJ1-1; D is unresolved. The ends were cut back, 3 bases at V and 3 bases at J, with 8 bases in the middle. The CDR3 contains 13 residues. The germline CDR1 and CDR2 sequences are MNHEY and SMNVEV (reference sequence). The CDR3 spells CASSFLGYTEAFF. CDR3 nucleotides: TGTGCCAGCAGTTTCCTAGGCTACACTGAAGCTTTCTTT.

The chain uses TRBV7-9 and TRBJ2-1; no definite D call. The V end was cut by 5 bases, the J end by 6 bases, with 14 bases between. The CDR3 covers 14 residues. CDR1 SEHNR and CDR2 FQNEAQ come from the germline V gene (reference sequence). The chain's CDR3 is CASSPSQTLNEQFF. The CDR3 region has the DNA TGTGCCAGCAGCCCGTCCCAGACTCTCAATGAGCAGTTCTTC.

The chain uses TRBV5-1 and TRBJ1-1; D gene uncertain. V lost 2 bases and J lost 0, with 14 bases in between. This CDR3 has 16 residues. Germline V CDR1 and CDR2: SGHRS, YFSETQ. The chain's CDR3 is CASSFSPGAMNTEAFF. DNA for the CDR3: TGCGCCAGCAGCTTCAGCCCCGGAGCCATGAACACTGAAGCTTTCTTT.